This T cell receptor beta chain appears in the sequencing data of a study of shared clonotypes between healthy human individuals. Findings and caveats of the study: Researchers sampled only blood; tissue repertoires likely differ.

The table lists this clone with a count of one. What it recognizes is unknown. Assay: immunoSEQ multiplex PCR; the TCRdb copy retains only in-frame clones and omits some. This sample has around 2.3 million clones, with nearly 97% found just once. The sample consisted of naive CD4+ T cells sorted from blood. Subset given: CD45RA+ positively selected. This TCR derives from a man aged 18 to 30 in good health.

The CDR3 DNA reads as TGTGCCATCAGTGACCTCATCACTAGCGGCCTCGGCACAGATACGCAGTATTTT. Translating gives CAISDLITSGLGTDTQYF. The chain combines TRBV10-3 with TRBJ2-3; 8 nucleotides align to TRBD2. Trimming at V came to 3 bases and at J to 1 base, leaving 12 bases not matched to a gene. There are 18 residues in the CDR3. Per germline, CDR1 ENHRY and CDR2 SYGVKD.